The rows below give T cell receptor beta chains drawn from one sample of a study of blood T cell repertoires in COVID-19. The table came from immunoSEQ multiplex PCR; TCRdb's copy has only in-frame clones and leaves some out. The profile shows about 190,000 clones, approximately 90% of them singletons. Sequenced material: peripheral blood. The receptors were gathered from a man aged 25 to 40 with acute or convalescent COVID-19. The CDR3 runs from the conserved cysteine through the conserved F or W.

j_call v_call cdr3_aa
TRBJ1-2 TRBV27 CASSHGGRANYGYTF
TRBJ2-1 TRBV18 CASSPPLRGDRFF
TRBJ1-6 TRBV7-3 CASSSQGATSPLHF
TRBJ2-7 TRBV5-1 CASSLMASGSSYEQYF
TRBJ2-7 TRBV6-6 CASLLGGTYEQYF
TRBJ2-5 TRBV28 CASSTGGQGSWETQYF
TRBJ2-7 TRBV5-1 CASSLGGGAFEQYF
TRBJ2-7 TRBV12-1 CASSTDRDRGREQYF
TRBJ1-3 TRBV9 CASSVRRDGNTIYF
TRBJ2-2 TRBV18 CASSPIPRTGELFF
TRBJ2-7 TRBV29-1 CSVRAGPYEQYF
TRBJ2-1 TRBV15 CATSRDQGREHEQFF
TRBJ1-1 TRBV7-3 CASSLAGGNTEAFF
TRBJ2-3 TRBV6-2/TRBV6-3 CASSGQAKNTDTQYF
TRBJ1-2 TRBV28 CASSLRTYGYTF
TRBJ2-7 TRBV6-5 CATEPGYGGTYEQYF
TRBJ1-6 TRBV19 CASRRDSQNSPLHF
TRBJ2-7 TRBV5-1 CASSLYAGTTQYF
TRBJ1-4 TRBV6-1 CASRRTASTNEKLFF
TRBJ2-7 TRBV28 CASSHSAGVHEQYF
TRBJ2-3 TRBV4-2 CASSQDQRGADTQYF
TRBJ2-2 TRBV5-1 CASSLVGGPTGELFF
TRBJ1-5 TRBV6-5 CASSFDTGLDQPQHF
TRBJ2-5 TRBV9 CASSLTRTSATETQYF
TRBJ2-3 TRBV7-2 CASSQDYLSTDTQYF
TRBJ1-1 TRBV25-1 CASRGNTEAFF
TRBJ1-3 TRBV2 CASTTNSGNTIYF
TRBJ1-1 TRBV5-5 CASSVYRDTEAFF
TRBJ2-7 TRBV21-1 CAPGDFSSYEQYF
TRBJ1-1 TRBV28 CASSRTGRNTEAFF
TRBJ1-1 TRBV5-1 CASKRGSGQGTEAFF
TRBJ2-3 TRBV11-3 CASSLGGVTSGTDTQYF
TRBJ1-2 TRBV6-5 CASRNPPQAIYGYTF
TRBJ2-7 TRBV11-1 CASSLLQGFAYEQYF
TRBJ2-1 TRBV5-1 CASSSMGAGGPPYHEQFF
TRBJ1-2 TRBV3-1/TRBV3-2 CASSQGPGQGNYGYTF
TRBJ1-1 TRBV30 CAWRTGMNTEAFF
TRBJ2-7 TRBV3-1/TRBV3-2 CASSQEVSSYEQYF
TRBJ1-1 TRBV28 CASSRGTEAFF
TRBJ2-1 TRBV3-1/TRBV3-2 CASSQVLLAGGLEQFF
TRBJ1-5 TRBV6-1 CASSDVATGDNQPQHF
TRBJ2-7 TRBV4-1 CASSRGTGDSYEQYF
TRBJ2-2 TRBV5-1 CASSPLGQNTGELFF
TRBJ1-3 TRBV29-1 CSVERGNTIYF
TRBJ1-1 TRBV13 CASSLKGGITEAFF
TRBJ1-1 TRBV5-4 CASSLGTGNTEAFF
TRBJ1-5 TRBV6-5 CASSSISGYSNQPQHF
TRBJ2-3 TRBV5-1 CASSVGGYTDTQYF
TRBJ1-2 TRBV4-1 CASSRLLDSRYGYTF
TRBJ2-7 TRBV25-1 CASSGGTSGVPPYEQYF
TRBJ2-1 TRBV24-1 CATSEDRPYNEQFF
TRBJ1-2 TRBV11-2 CASSFVQNYGYTF
TRBJ1-5 TRBV6-5 CASSYSMNSQPQHF
TRBJ1-3 TRBV5-4 CASSLMGGTGGDTIYF
TRBJ1-2 TRBV21-1 CASSKSPWGGSNYGYTF
TRBJ2-7 TRBV11-1 CASRGTMSSYEQYF
TRBJ2-6 TRBV7-9 CASSLRGTGRSGANVLTF
TRBJ1-1 TRBV5-1 CASSLSAGNTEAFF
TRBJ2-1 TRBV28 CASSSTGLAGVNEQFF